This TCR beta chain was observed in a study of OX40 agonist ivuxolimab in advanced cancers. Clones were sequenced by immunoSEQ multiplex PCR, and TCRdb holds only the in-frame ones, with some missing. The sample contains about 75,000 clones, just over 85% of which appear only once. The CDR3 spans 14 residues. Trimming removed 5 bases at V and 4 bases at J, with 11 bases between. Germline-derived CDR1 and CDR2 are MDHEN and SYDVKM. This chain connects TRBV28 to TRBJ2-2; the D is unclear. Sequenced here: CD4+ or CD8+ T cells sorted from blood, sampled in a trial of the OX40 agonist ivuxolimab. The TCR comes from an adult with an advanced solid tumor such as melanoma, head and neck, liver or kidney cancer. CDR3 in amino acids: CASSISGFTGELFF. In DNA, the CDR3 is TGTGCCAGCAGTATTTCTGGCTTCACCGGGGAGCTGTTTTTT.